The 12 T cell receptor beta chains below come from one sample, sequenced in a study of beta chain features in type 1 diabetes. Whole-study results and caveats: Among all four CD4+ subsets, Type 1 diabetes patients had TCRB CDR3s that were moderately but significantly shorter.

No antigen has been assigned to these receptors. Expressed TCRB transcripts were sequenced, since all the RNA that had been isolated was reverse transcribed. TCRdb keeps only in-frame clones here, not all; method: immunoSEQ multiplex PCR. This table has a few hundred thousand clones, roughly 9.8% appearing once. Sequenced material: central memory CD4+ T cells from blood. These receptors all stem from a man younger than 40 with type 1 diabetes.

V is TRBV6-1 and J is TRBJ2-3, with D possibly TRBD1 on 6 matching bases. V lost 0 bases and J 0 bases, leaving 16 bases between the germline ends. The CDR3 spans 18 residues. Germline V gives CDR1 MNHNS, CDR2 SASEGT. This CDR3 is CASSEAFLTGISTDTQYF. DNA for the CDR3: TGTGCCAGCAGTGAAGCGTTCCTTACAGGGATTAGCACAGATACGCAGTATTTT.

The rearrangement links TRBV11-2 to TRBJ2-5, with D uncertain. CDR3 size: 13 residues. The V end lost 2 bases, the J end lost 7 bases, and 11 bases lay between the germline ends. Per germline, CDR1 SGHAT and CDR2 FQNNGV. The CDR3 protein is CASSLMVPGTQYF. In DNA form, the CDR3 reads TGTGCCAGCAGCTTAATGGTTCCCGGGACCCAGTACTTC.

The chain employs TRBV25-1 and TRBJ1-5; no reliable D call. The germline CDR1 and CDR2 sequences are MGHDK and SYGVNS. This CDR3 comprises 16 residues. Trimming shortened V by 5 bases and J by 0 bases, and 14 bases separated the two germline ends. Here the CDR3 reads CASSLSADYSNQPQHF. In DNA, the CDR3 is TGTGCCAGCAGTTTATCGGCGGATTATAGCAATCAGCCCCAGCATTTT. Full variable domain (remainder filled in from reference TRBV25-1 and TRBJ1-5): EADIYQTPRYLVIGTGKKITLECSQTMGHDKMYWYQQDPGMELHLIHYSYGVNSTEKGDLSSESTVSRIRTEHFPLTLESARPSHTSQYLCASSLSADYSNQPQHFGDGTRLSIL.

This chain joins TRBV7-2 and TRBJ2-7; 12 nucleotides align to TRBD2. CDR3 size: 15 residues. Germline CDR1 reads SGHTA; CDR2 reads FQGNSA. With 4 bases clipped from V and 7 bases from J, the junction kept 8 bases outside the gene matches. CDR3 coding DNA: TGTGCCAGCAGCTCCAGACTAGCGGGAGATCGAGAGCAGTACTTC. This codes for CASSSRLAGDREQYF.

CDR3 nucleotide sequence: TGTGCCAGCAGTTACACCGGAGCGTACAATGAGCAGTTCTTC. As protein: CASSYTGAYNEQFF. This chain links TRBV6-5 with TRBJ2-1; D remains ambiguous. The V end was cut by 2 bases, the J end by 4 bases, with 9 bases between. There are 14 residues in the CDR3. Germline V gives CDR1 MNHEY, CDR2 SVGAGI.

A few counts support this clone. The rearrangement uses TRBV5-8 and TRBJ1-2; D ambiguous. The V end lost 0 bases, the J end lost 4 bases, and 10 bases lay between the germline ends. CDR1 is SGHTS, CDR2 YDEGEE, per germline. This CDR3 comprises 14 residues. For the CDR3, the DNA is TGTGCCAGCAGCTTGGCCGCCGAGGTCTATGGCTACACCTTC. This gives the protein CASSLAAEVYGYTF.

In this sample, this clone turned up a few times. This chain connects TRBV5-1 to TRBJ2-5; 12 nucleotides line up with TRBD2. The J call could be wrong; TRBJ2-7 is a better fit for the DNA end. Germline V gene lookup returns CDR1 SGHRS and CDR2 YFSETQ. This CDR3 region has 14 residues. CDR3 coding DNA: TGCGCCAGCAGCCTAGCGGGAGGGAACTACGAGCAGTACTTC. The encoded protein is CASSLAGGNYEQYF.

This clone has only a few counts. The rearrangement uses TRBV6-5 and TRBJ2-3, with D perhaps TRBD1 (6 bases). V lost 0 bases and J lost 2, with 12 bases in between. CDR1 is MNHEY and CDR2 is SVGAGI in the germline V gene. The CDR3 has 16 amino acids. The CDR3 coding sequence is TGTGCCAGCAGTTACTCTGGCAGGGGCCCCACAGATACGCAGTATTTT. Translated: CASSYSGRGPTDTQYF.

This chain uses TRBV27 with TRBJ2-3, with TRBD2 identical over 10 bases. The junction had 9 bases not matched to a gene; V was cut back by 2 bases and J by 4 bases. Germline V gene data show CDR1 as MNHEY and CDR2 as SMNVEV (reference sequence). CDR3 size: 17 residues. The CDR3 protein is CASSLKKREGLADTQYF. CDR3 DNA: TGTGCCAGCAGTTTAAAAAAGCGGGAGGGCTTGGCAGATACGCAGTATTTT.

This clone showed up just a few times. The V gene is TRBV7-9, the J gene TRBJ2-7; D unclear. Germline values: CDR1 SEHNR, CDR2 FQNEAQ (reference sequence). V was trimmed by 5 bases and J by 9 bases, leaving 23 bases between them. The CDR3 is 15 amino acids. CDR3 sequence reads: CASSETFSSWQRQYF. CDR3 DNA sequence: TGTGCCAGCAGCGAAACTTTTAGCAGCTGGCAGCGGCAGTACTTC.

The sample holds many counts of this clone. The J gene is TRBJ1-1, the V gene TRBV10-2; D is unclear. Looked up from germline, CDR1 is WSHSY and CDR2 is SAAADI. V was shortened by 6 bases and J by 5 bases, with 7 bases between the two germline ends. This CDR3 comprises 11 residues. The CDR3 loop reads CASSQKTEAFF. The CDR3 DNA reads TGCGCCAGCAGCCAGAAAACTGAAGCTTTCTTT.

This clone occurred a few times. V gene TRBV29-1 combines with J gene TRBJ2-5, with D perhaps being TRBD1 or TRBD2 (7 bases each). Germline CDR1 and CDR2: SQVTM and ANQGSEA. The V end was cut by 4 bases, the J end by 1 base, with 16 bases between. This CDR3 has 15 residues. The CDR3 loop reads CSVGGGQYRQETQYF. CDR3 nucleotide sequence: TGCAGCGTTGGGGGGGGACAGTACCGCCAAGAGACCCAGTACTTC.